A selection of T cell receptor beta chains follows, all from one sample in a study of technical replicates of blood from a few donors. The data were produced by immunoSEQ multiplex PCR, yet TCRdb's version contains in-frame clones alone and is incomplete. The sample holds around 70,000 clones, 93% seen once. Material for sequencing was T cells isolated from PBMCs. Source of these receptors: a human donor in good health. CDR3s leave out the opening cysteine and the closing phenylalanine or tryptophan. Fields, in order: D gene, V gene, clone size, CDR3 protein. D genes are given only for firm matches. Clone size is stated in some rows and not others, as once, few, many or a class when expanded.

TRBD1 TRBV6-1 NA ASSGRRQGVTDTQY
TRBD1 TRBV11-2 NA ASSLDQGAGQPQH
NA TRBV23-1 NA ASSQSPFVTTYEQY
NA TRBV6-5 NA ASQGGSIINTEAF
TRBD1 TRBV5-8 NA ASSFFISGTGYRNEQF
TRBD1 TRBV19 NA ASSTNSGGWAEAF
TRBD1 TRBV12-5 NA ASGSGQGSTEAF
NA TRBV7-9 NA ASSFFGPGGRPRETQY
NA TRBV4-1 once ASSLTGIQETQY
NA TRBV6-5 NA ASSYGGGNYGYT
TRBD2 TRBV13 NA ASSSRTSRALGNEQY
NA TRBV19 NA ASSGAPLGGLYGYT
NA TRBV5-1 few ASSLEGANYGYT
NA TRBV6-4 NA ASTRAVLFCHRQH
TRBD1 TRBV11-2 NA ASSLVDRGDWY
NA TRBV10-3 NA AISKEREKETQY
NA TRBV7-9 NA ASSPNTGSGNTIY
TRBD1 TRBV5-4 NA ASSPQTGGDGEQY
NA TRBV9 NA ASSDPTYEQY
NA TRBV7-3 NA ASSLTEGDYRYNEQF
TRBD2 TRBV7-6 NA ASSLGTSGGYEQY
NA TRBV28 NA ASSWDTEETQY
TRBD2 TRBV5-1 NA ASSLSTVSGNQETQY
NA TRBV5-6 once ASSLYSSQREAF
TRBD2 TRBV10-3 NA ATSGVNYEQY
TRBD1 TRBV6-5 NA ASSSTGVIKPQH
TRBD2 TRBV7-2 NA ATGTSGTDTQY
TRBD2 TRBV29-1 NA SVAGGSTNEQY
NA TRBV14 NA ASSQVLEGTEQY
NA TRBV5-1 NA ASSSDDRSTAF
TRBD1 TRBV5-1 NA ASSSSLGQGSYGYT
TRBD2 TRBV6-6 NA ASTSSGGLRTDTQY
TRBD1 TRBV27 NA ASSPQTGEGPYEQY
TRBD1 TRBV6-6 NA ASKVQGAREKLF
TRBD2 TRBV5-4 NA ASSLKSLAGIEETQY
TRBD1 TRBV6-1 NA ASRAGTGDNYGYT
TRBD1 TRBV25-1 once ASRGTGGNTEAF
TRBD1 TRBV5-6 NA ASSQTGGPDLTEAF
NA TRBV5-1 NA ASSLAVSGNTIY
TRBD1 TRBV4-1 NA ASSQPGQEEKLF